What follows are 5 T cell receptor beta chains derived from one specimen sequenced in a study of T cell responses to AZD1222 COVID-19 vaccine. TCRdb's table, derived via immunoSEQ multiplex PCR, lists solely in-frame clones and lacks some. The sample consists of around 89,000 clones, under 90% of them appearing once. The specimen comprised peripheral blood, sampled on day 0 of AZD1222 vaccination. These receptors were obtained from an adult in good health.

The V gene is TRBV5-4, the J gene TRBJ1-6, with no clear D. There are 13 residues in the CDR3. Germline CDR1 and CDR2: SGHNT and YYREEE (reference sequence). V gave up 4 bases and J gave up 7 bases, with 9 bases separating them. CDR3 sequence: CASSKDGNSPLHF. For the CDR3, the DNA is TGTGCCAGCAGCAAGGACGGCAATTCACCCCTCCACTTT. Complete variable domain (other parts from reference TRBV5-4 and TRBJ1-6): ETGVTQSPTHLIKTRGQQVTLRCSSQSGHNTVSWYQQALGQGPQFIFQYYREEENGRGNFPPRFSGLQFPNYSSELNVNALELDDSALYLCASSKDGNSPLHFGNGTRLTVT.

The chain is built from TRBV14 and TRBJ1-6, with a possible D match to TRBD1 (6 bases). The CDR3 is made up of 15 amino acids. The germline V gene encodes CDR1 SGHDN and CDR2 FVKESK. Trimming took off 4 bases at V and 1 base at J, with 8 bases between the two ends. CDR3 region: CASSLTGSYNSPLHF. CDR3 in DNA: TGTGCCAGCAGCCTCACAGGGTCCTATAATTCACCCCTCCACTTT. The complete variable domain, with remaining parts taken from reference TRBV14 and TRBJ1-6, reads EAGVTQFPSHSVIEKGQTVTLRCDPISGHDNLYWYRRVMGKEIKFLLHFVKESKQDESGMPNNRFLAERTGGTYSTLKVQPAELEDSGVYFCASSLTGSYNSPLHFGNGTRLTVT.

This clone was recorded once. The chain has TRBV7-2 and TRBJ2-7, with TRBD1 identical over 10 bases. Germline loops: CDR1 SGHTA, CDR2 FQGNSA. CDR3 length: 15 residues. The V and J ends lost 5 bases and 3 bases, in that order; junction bases with no gene match: 7. The CDR3 sequence: CASSRRDRGDYEQYF. The CDR3 DNA reads TGTGCCAGCAGCCGCCGGGACAGGGGAGACTACGAGCAGTACTTC.

The chain links TRBV28 to TRBJ1-2; D gene ambiguous. This CDR3 spans 13 amino acids. Germline V gene lookup returns CDR1 MDHEN and CDR2 SYDVKM. Trimming stripped 4 bases from V and 6 bases from J, with 12 bases between. As DNA, the CDR3 is TGTGCCAGCAGTTATCCTGGGAGGGATGGCTACACCTTC. It is translated as CASSYPGRDGYTF.

The rearrangement links TRBV7-3 to TRBJ2-5; D tentatively reads TRBD1 or TRBD2 (6 bases each). Germline V CDR1 and CDR2: SGHTA, FQGTGA. Trimming took off 2 bases at V and 0 bases at J, with 16 bases between the two ends. The CDR3 spans 17 residues. The CDR3 sequence is CASSLGGSGPYQETQYF. In DNA form, the CDR3 reads TGTGCCAGCAGCTTAGGGGGCAGCGGGCCATACCAAGAGACCCAGTACTTC.